This T cell receptor (beta chain) was captured in a study of T cell changes during pregnancy in multiple sclerosis. V was pared by 6 bases and J by 4 bases, with 8 bases of the junction left unmatched. The CDR3 runs 14 residues. The germline V gene encodes CDR1 KGHSH and CDR2 LQKENI. Profiled with immunoSEQ multiplex PCR; TCRdb holds only in-frame clones, not every one. The table lists approximately 50,000 clones, over 80% of them singletons. The sequencing used CD4+ T cells from peripheral blood mononuclear cells, collected in the third trimester of pregnancy. The chain couples TRBV18 to TRBJ2-5; the match to TRBD2 covers 7 bases. The origin of this receptor is a female donor with multiple sclerosis, enrolled in a pregnancy study. The CDR3 here is CASSSGLVIETQYF. In DNA form, the CDR3 reads TGTGCCAGCTCTTCCGGACTAGTCATAGAGACCCAGTACTTC.